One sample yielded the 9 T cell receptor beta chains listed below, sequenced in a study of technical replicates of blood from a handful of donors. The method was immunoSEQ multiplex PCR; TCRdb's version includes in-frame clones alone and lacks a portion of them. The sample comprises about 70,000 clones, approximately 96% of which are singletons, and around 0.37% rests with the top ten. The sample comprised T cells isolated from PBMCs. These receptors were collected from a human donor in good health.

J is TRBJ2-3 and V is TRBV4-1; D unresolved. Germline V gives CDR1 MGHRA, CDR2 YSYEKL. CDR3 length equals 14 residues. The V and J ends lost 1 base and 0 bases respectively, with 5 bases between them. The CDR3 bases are TGCGCCAGCAGCCAAGGCCTAAGCACAGATACGCAGTATTTT. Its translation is CASSQGLSTDTQYF.

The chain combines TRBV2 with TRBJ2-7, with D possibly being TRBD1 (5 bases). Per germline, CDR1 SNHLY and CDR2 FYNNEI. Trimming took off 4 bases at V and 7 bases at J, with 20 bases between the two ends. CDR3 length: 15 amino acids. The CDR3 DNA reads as TGTGCCAGCAGTGTCCAGGGTGGGTCACCCGGAGAGCAGTACTTC. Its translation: CASSVQGGSPGEQYF.

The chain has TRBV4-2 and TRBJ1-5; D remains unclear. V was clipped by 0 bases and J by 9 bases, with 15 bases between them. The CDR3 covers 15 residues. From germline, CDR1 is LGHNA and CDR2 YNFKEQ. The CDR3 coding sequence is TGTGCCAGCAGCCAAGATACTGCTTCCTTCTTGCCCCAGCATTTT. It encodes CASSQDTASFLPQHF.

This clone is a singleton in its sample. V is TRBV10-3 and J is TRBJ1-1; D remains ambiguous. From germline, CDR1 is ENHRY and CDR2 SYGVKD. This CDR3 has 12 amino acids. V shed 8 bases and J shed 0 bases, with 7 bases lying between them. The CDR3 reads CAISTVNTEAFF. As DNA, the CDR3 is TGTGCCATCTCTACAGTGAACACTGAAGCTTTCTTT.

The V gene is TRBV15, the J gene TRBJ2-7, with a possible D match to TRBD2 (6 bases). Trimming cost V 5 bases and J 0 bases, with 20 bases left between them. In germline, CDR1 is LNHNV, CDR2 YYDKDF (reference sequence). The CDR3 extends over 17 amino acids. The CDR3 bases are TGTGCCACCAGCGTCCGGGCCATAGGGGACTCCTCCTACGAGCAGTACTTC. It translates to CATSVRAIGDSSYEQYF.

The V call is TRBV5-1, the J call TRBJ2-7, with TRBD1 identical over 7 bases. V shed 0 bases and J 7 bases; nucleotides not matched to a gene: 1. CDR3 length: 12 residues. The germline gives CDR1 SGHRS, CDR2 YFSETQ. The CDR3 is CASSLGDREQYF. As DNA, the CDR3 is TGCGCCAGCAGCTTGGGGGACAGAGAGCAGTACTTC.

The CDR3 loop reads CSSSGDLNYGYTF. The CDR3 DNA follows: TGCAGTTCCTCAGGGGATTTAAACTATGGCTACACCTTC. This chain joins TRBV29-1 and TRBJ1-2, with D tentatively TRBD1 (6 bases). Germline assignment: CDR1 SQVTM and CDR2 ANQGSEA. The CDR3 extends over 13 amino acids.

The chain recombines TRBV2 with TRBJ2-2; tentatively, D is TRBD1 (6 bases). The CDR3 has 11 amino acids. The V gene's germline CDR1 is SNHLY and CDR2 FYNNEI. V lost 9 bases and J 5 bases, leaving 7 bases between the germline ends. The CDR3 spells CASTGTGELFF. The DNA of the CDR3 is TGTGCCAGTACAGGGACCGGGGAGCTGTTTTTT.

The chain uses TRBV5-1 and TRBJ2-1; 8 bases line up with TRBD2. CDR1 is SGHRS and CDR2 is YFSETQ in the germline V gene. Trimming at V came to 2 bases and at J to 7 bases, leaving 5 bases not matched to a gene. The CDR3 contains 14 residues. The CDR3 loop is CASSFSGSRNEQFF. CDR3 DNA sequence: TGCGCCAGCAGCTTCAGCGGGAGCAGAAATGAGCAGTTCTTC.